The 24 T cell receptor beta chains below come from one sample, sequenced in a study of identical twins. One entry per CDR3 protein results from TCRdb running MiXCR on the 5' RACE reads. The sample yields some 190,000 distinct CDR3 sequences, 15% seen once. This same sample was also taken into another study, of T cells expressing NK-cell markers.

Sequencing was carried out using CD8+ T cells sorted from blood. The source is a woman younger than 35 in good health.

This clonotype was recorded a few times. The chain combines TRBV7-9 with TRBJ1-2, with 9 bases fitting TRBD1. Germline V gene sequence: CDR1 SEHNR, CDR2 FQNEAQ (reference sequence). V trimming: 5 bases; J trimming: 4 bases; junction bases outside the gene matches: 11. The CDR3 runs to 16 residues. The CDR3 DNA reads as TGTGCCAGCAGCCTACTCGGGACAGGGTATCTCTATGGCTACACCTTC. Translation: CASSLLGTGYLYGYTF.

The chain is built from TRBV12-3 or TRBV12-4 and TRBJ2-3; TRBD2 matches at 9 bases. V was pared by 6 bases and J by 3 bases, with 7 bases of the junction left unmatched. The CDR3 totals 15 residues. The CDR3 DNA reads TGTGCCAGCAGGCCCATAGCGGGAGATACAGATACGCAGTATTTT. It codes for CASRPIAGDTDTQYF.

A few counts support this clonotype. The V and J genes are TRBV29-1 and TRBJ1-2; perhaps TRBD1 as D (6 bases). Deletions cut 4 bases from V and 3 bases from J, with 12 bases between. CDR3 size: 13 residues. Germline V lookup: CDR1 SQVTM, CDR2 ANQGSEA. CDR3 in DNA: TGCAGCGTTGCGGACAGCGAACACTATGGCTACACCTTC. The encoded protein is CSVADSEHYGYTF.

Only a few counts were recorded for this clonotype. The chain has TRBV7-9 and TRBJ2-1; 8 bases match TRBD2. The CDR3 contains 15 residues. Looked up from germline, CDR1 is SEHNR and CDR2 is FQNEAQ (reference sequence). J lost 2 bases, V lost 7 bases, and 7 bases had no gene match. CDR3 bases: TGTGCCAGCACCCGTAGCGGGAACCCCTACAATGAGCAGTTCTTC. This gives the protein CASTRSGNPYNEQFF.

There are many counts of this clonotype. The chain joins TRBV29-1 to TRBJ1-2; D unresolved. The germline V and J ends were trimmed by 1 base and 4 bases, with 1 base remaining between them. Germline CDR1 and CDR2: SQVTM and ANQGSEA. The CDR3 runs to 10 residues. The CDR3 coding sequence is TGCAGCGTTGAAGGCTATGGCTACACCTTC. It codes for CSVEGYGYTF.

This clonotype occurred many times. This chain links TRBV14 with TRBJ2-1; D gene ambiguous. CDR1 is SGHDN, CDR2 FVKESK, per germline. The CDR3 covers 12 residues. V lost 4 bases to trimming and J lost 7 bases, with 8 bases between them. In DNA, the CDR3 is TGTGCCAGCAGCCCACCTGGAAATGAGCAGTTCTTC. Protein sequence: CASSPPGNEQFF.

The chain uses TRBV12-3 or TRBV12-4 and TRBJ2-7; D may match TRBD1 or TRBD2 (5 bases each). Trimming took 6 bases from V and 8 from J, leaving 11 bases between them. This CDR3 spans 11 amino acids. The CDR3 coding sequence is TGTGCCAGCAGCGGAACGGGGCAGCAGTACTTC. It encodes CASSGTGQQYF.

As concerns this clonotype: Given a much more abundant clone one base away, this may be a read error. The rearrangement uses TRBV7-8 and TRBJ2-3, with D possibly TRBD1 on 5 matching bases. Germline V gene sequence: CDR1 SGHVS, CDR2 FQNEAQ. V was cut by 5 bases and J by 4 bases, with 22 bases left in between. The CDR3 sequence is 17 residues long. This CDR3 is CASSPEGVVVLADTQYF. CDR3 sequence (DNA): TGTGCCAGCAGCCCCGAAGGGGTCGTCGTTTTGGCAGATACGCAGTATTTT.

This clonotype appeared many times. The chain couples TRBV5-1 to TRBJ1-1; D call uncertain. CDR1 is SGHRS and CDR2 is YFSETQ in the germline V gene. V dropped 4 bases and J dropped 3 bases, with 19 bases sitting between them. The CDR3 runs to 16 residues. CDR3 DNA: TGCGCCAGCAGCCACGGGAAGGGCCCGGGTTACACTGAAGCTTTCTTT. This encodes CASSHGKGPGYTEAFF.

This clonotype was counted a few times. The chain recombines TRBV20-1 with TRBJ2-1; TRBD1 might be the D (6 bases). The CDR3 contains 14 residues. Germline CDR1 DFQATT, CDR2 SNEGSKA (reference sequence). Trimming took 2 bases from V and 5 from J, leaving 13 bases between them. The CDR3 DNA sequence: TGCAGTGCTAGATCTCCACAGGGAAACAATGAGCAGTTCTTC. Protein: CSARSPQGNNEQFF.

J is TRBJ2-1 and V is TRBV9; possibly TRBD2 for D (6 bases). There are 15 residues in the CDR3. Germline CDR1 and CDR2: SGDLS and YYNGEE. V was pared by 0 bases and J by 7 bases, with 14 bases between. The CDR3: CASSVGQGGKNEQFF. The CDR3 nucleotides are TGTGCCAGCAGCGTAGGTCAGGGAGGTAAAAATGAGCAGTTCTTC. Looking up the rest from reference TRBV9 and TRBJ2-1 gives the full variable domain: DSGVTQTPKHLITATGQRVTLRCSPRSGDLSVYWYQQSLDQGLQFLIQYYNGEERAKGNILERFSAQQFPDLHSELNLSSLELGDSALYFCASSVGQGGKNEQFFGPGTRLTVL.

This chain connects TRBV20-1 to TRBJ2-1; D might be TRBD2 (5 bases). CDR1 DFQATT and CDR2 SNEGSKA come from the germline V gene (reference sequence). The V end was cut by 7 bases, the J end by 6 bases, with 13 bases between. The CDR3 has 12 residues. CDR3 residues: CSVPGIANEQFF. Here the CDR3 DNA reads TGCAGTGTACCCGGGATTGCCAATGAGCAGTTCTTC.

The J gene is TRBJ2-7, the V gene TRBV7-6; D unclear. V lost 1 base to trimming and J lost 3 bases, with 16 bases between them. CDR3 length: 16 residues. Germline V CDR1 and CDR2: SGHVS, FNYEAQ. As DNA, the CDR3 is TGTGCCAGCAGCTTAGGGGGTGGCATACCTAACTACGAGCAGTACTTC. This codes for CASSLGGGIPNYEQYF. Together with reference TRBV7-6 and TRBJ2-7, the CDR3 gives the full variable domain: GAGVSQSPRYKVTKRGQDVALRCDPISGHVSLYWYRQALGQGPEFLTYFNYEAQQDKSGLPNDRFSAERPEGSISTLTIQRTEQRDSAMYRCASSLGGGIPNYEQYFGPGTRLTVT.

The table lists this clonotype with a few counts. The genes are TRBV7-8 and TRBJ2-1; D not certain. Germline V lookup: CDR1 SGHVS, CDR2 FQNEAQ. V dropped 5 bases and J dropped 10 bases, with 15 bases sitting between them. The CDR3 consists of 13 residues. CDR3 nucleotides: TGTGCCAGCAGCCCGTACAGCCTCAGAGAGCAGTTCTTC. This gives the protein CASSPYSLREQFF. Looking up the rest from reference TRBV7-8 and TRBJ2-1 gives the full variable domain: GAGVSQSPRYKVAKRGQDVALRCDPISGHVSLFWYQQALGQGPEFLTYFQNEAQLDKSGLPSDRFFAERPEGSVSTLKIQRTQQEDSAVYLCASSPYSLREQFFGPGTRLTVL.

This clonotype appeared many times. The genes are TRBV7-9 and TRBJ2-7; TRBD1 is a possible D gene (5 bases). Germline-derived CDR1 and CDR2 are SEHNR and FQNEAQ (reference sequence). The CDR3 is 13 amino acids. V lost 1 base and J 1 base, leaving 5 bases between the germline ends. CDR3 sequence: CASSLDRSYEQYF. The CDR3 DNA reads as TGTGCCAGCAGCTTAGACAGGTCCTACGAGCAGTACTTC.

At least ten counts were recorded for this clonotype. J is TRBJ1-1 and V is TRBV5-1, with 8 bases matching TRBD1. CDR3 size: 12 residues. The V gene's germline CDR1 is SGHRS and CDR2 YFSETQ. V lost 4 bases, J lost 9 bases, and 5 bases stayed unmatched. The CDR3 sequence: CASSRQGLQAFF. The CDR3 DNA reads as TGCGCCAGCAGCAGACAGGGGTTACAAGCTTTCTTT.

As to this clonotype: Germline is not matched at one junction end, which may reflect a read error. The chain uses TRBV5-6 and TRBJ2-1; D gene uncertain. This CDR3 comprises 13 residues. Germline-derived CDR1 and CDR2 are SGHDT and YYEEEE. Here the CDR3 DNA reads TGTGCCATCAGCCCGGACCGCCTCTGTGAGCAGTTCTTC. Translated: CAISPDRLCEQFF.

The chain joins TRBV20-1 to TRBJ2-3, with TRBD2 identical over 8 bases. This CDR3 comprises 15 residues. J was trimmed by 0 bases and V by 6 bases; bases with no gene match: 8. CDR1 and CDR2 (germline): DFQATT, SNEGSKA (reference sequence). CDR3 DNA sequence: TGCAGTGCGAGTCCGACTAGCGAGAGCACAGATACGCAGTATTTT. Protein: CSASPTSESTDTQYF.

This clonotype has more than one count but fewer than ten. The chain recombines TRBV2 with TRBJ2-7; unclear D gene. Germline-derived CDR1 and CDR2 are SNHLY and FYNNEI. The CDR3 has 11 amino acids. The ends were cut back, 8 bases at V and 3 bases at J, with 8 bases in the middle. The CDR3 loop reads CASQWSYEQYF. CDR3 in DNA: TGTGCCAGCCAATGGAGCTACGAGCAGTACTTC.

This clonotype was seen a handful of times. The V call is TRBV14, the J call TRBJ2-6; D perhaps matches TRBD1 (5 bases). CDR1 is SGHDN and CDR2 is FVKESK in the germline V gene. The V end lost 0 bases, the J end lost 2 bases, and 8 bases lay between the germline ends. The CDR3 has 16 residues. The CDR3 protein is CASSQETGTGANVLTF. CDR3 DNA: TGTGCCAGCAGCCAAGAAACAGGCACTGGGGCCAACGTCCTGACTTTC.

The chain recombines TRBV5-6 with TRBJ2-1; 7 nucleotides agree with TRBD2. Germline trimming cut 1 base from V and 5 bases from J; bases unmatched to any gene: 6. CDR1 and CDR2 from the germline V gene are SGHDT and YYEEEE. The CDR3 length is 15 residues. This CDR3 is CASSLIAGVDNEQFF. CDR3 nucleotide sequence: TGTGCCAGCAGCTTGATTGCGGGAGTCGACAATGAGCAGTTCTTC. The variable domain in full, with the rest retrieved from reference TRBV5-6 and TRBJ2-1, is DAGVTQSPTHLIKTRGQQVTLRCSPKSGHDTVSWYQQALGQGPQFIFQYYEEEERQRGNFPDRFSGHQFPNYSSELNVNALLLGDSALYLCASSLIAGVDNEQFFGPGTRLTVL.

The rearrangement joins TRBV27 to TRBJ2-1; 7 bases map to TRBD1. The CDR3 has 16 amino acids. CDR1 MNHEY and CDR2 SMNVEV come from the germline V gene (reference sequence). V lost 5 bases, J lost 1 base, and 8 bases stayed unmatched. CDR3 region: CASSPSTGLSYNEQFF. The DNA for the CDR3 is TGTGCCAGCAGTCCGTCGACAGGGCTATCCTACAATGAGCAGTTCTTC.

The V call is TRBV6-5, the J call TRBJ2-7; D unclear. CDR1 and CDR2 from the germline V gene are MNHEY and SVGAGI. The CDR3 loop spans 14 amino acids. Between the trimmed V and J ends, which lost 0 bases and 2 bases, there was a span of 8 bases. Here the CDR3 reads CASSYSARTYEQYF. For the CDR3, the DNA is TGTGCCAGCAGTTACTCTGCCAGGACCTACGAGCAGTACTTC.

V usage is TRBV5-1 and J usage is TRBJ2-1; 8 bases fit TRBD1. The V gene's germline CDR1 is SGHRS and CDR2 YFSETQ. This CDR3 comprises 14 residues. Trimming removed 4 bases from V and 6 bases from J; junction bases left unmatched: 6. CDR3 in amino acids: CASSPGGAGNEQFF. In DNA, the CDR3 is TGCGCCAGCAGCCCAGGGGGCGCGGGCAATGAGCAGTTCTTC.